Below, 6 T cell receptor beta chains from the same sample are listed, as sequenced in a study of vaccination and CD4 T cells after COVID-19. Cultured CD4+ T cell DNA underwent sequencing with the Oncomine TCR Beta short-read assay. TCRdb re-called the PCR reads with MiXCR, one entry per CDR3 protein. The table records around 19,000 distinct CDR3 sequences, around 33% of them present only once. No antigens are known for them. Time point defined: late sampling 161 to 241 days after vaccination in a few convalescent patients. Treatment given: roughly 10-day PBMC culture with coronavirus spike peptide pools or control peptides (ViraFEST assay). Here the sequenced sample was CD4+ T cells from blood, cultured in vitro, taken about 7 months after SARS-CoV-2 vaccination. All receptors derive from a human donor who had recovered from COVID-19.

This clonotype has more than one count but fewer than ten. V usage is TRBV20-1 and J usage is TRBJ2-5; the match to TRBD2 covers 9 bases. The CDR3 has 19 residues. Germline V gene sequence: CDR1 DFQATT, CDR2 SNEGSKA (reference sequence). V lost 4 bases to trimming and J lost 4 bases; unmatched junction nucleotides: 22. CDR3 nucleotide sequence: TGCAGTGCTACCCCTAGGGGGGAAGCGGGAGGAGTGGGGCCAGAGACCCAGTACTTC. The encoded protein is CSATPRGEAGGVGPETQYF.

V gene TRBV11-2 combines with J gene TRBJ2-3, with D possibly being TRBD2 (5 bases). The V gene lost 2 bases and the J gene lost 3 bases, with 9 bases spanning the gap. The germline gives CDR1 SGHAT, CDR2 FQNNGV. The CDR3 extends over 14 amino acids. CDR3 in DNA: TGTGCCAGCAGCTTAAGTCTAGCTACAGATACGCAGTATTTT. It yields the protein CASSLSLATDTQYF.

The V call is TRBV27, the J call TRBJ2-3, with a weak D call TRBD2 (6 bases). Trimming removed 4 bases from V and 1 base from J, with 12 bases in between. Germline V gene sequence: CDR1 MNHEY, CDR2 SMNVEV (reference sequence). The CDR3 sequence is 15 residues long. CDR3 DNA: TGTGCCAGCAGTTCCCGGGACTCAGGCACAGATACGCAGTATTTT. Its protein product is CASSSRDSGTDTQYF.

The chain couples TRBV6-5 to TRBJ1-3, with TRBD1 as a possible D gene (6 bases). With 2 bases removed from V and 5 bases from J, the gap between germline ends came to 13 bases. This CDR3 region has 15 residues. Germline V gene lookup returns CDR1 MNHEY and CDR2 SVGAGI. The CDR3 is CASSYGRGRRNTIYF. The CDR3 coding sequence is TGTGCCAGCAGTTACGGCAGGGGCAGGAGAAACACCATATATTTT.

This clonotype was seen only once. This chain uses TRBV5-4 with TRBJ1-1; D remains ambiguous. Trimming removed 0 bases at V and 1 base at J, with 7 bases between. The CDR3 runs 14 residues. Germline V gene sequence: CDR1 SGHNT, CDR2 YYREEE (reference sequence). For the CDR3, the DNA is TGTGCCAGCAGCTTGGTTGCGGGGAACACTGAAGCTTTCTTT. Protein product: CASSLVAGNTEAFF.

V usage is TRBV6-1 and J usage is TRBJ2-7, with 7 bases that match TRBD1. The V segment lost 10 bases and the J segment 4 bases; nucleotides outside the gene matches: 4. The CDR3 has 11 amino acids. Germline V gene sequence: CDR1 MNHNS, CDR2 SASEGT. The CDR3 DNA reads TGTGCCACGACAGGGTGGTACGAGCAGTACTTC. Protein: CATTGWYEQYF.